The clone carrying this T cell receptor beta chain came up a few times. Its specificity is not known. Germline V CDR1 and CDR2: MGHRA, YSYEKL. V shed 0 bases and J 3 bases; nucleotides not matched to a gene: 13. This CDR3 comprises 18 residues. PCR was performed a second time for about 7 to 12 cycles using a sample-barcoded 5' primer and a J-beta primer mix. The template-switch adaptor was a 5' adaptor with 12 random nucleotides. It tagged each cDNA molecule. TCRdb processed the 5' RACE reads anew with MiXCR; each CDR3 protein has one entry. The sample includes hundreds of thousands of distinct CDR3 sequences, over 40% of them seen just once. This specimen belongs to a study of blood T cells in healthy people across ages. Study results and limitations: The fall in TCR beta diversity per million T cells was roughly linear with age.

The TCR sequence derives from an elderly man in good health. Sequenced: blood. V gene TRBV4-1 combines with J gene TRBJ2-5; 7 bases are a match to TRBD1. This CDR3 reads CASSQDDRALEGEETQYF. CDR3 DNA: TGCGCCAGCAGCCAAGATGACAGGGCCCTTGAGGGCGAAGAGACCCAGTACTTC.